What follows describes a single TCR beta chain. As yet, its antigen is unknown. This record belongs to a study of T cells after yellow fever vaccination. TCRdb independently ran MiXCR on the 5' RACE reads; one entry per CDR3 protein. The top ten hold 3.3% of the sample, which has some 300,000 distinct CDR3 sequences, around 10% seen once. Findings and limits, study-wide: A minor fraction of clonotypes spanned both CD4 and CD8 compartments. Most primary-vaccination clones reappeared after the booster (approximately 95% CD4, roughly 88% CD8).

Germline V gene sequence: CDR1 SGHRS, CDR2 YFSETQ. This CDR3 comprises 12 residues. V shed 0 bases and J shed 6 bases, with 6 bases lying between them. The rearrangement links TRBV5-1 to TRBJ2-5; D is unclear. The source is a man between 18 and 35 years old who received the YFV17D yellow fever vaccine. Sequenced material: CD4+ T cells sorted from PBMCs, taken 45 days after the yellow fever booster vaccination. The DNA of the CDR3 is TGCGCCAGCAGCTTGGACAGCAAGACCCAGTACTTC. Protein: CASSLDSKTQYF.